The 17 T cell receptor beta chains given below trace back to one sample, sequenced in a study of blood T cell repertoires in COVID-19. Generated by immunoSEQ multiplex PCR, the TCRdb table keeps only in-frame clones and is missing some. The sample includes around 40,000 clones, 89% of them seen just once. Sequencing was carried out using peripheral blood. The source is a man aged 50-60 years with active COVID-19.

The chain uses TRBV2 and TRBJ2-7, with a tentative D call TRBD1 (6 bases). Trimming took 5 bases from V and 3 from J, leaving 14 bases between them. The CDR3 sequence is 14 residues long. Germline V gene sequence: CDR1 SNHLY, CDR2 FYNNEI. The CDR3 loop is CASSLYREFYEQYF. CDR3 nucleotide sequence: TGTGCCAGCAGTCTCTACAGGGAATTCTACGAGCAGTACTTC.

The rearrangement links TRBV25-1 to TRBJ2-2; TRBD2 agrees at 11 bases. With V trimmed by 5 bases and J by 2 bases, 1 base remained unmatched. Germline loops: CDR1 MGHDK, CDR2 SYGVNS. The CDR3 loop spans 15 amino acids. In nucleotides, the CDR3 is TGTGCCAGCAGTCTAGCGGGGGGAAACACCGGGGAGCTGTTTTTT. It yields the protein CASSLAGGNTGELFF.

The chain has TRBV27 and TRBJ1-2; D might be TRBD1 (6 bases). The CDR3 is 16 amino acids. The V end was cut by 10 bases, the J end by 8 bases, with 29 bases between. From germline, CDR1 is MNHEY and CDR2 SMNVEV (reference sequence). DNA of the CDR3: TGTGCCACCCAGGGGCTCCGATCCGATGGCTCTTGGGGCTACACCTTC. Amino acid sequence: CATQGLRSDGSWGYTF.

The J gene is TRBJ2-7, the V gene TRBV9, with 11 bases fitting TRBD2. Germline lookup yields CDR1 SGDLS and CDR2 YYNGEE. The V and J ends lost 4 bases and 3 bases, in that order; junction bases with no gene match: 6. The CDR3 length is 15 residues. The CDR3 region is CASSPSGTSGYEQYF. The CDR3 DNA sequence: TGTGCCAGCAGCCCCTCCGGGACTAGCGGCTACGAGCAGTACTTC.

The V and J genes are TRBV4-3 and TRBJ1-6, with D unclear. This CDR3 has 17 residues. Germline V lookup: CDR1 LGHNA, CDR2 YSLEER. V lost 0 bases and J lost 1, with 10 bases in between. CDR3 amino acids: CASSQDNRGSYNSPLHF. In DNA, the CDR3 is TGCGCCAGCAGCCAAGATAATCGGGGATCCTATAATTCACCCCTCCACTTT.

The genes are TRBV7-2 and TRBJ2-7; D ambiguous. The CDR3 extends over 14 amino acids. V gave up 1 base and J gave up 6 bases, with 13 bases separating them. Germline CDR1 SGHTA, CDR2 FQGNSA. The chain's CDR3 is CASSLDLSPREQYF. The CDR3 nucleotides read TGTGCCAGCAGCTTAGACTTGTCCCCCCGCGAGCAGTACTTC.

The chain couples TRBV7-6 to TRBJ2-3, with 8 bases aligning to TRBD2. V gave up 5 bases and J gave up 5 bases; unmatched junction bases: 6. The CDR3 is 14 residues long. From germline, CDR1 is SGHVS and CDR2 FNYEAQ. The CDR3 here is CASSPGLVQDTQYF. The CDR3 bases are TGTGCCAGCAGCCCGGGACTAGTGCAAGATACGCAGTATTTT. Supplemented by reference TRBV7-6 and TRBJ2-3, the full variable domain reads GAGVSQSPRYKVTKRGQDVALRCDPISGHVSLYWYRQALGQGPEFLTYFNYEAQQDKSGLPNDRFSAERPEGSISTLTIQRTEQRDSAMYRCASSPGLVQDTQYFGPGTRLTVL.

This clone has a single count. This rearrangement joins TRBV4-3 to TRBJ1-6; no reliable D call. Germline CDR1 LGHNA, CDR2 YSLEER. V was trimmed by 1 base and J by 2 bases, leaving 12 bases between them. The CDR3 sequence is 17 residues long. The CDR3 nucleotides read TGCGCCAGCAGCCAAGTGCATGGAGGGACCTATAATTCACCCCTCCACTTT. It encodes CASSQVHGGTYNSPLHF.

The genes are TRBV18 and TRBJ2-7; D uncertain. V gave up 4 bases and J gave up 5 bases, with 12 bases separating them. Germline lookup yields CDR1 KGHSH and CDR2 LQKENI. This CDR3 comprises 13 residues. The CDR3 loop is CASSRTTIDEQYF. As DNA, the CDR3 is TGTGCCAGCTCACGAACAACGATTGACGAGCAGTACTTC.

In its sample, this clone was seen once. The genes are TRBV7-2 and TRBJ2-5; D might be TRBD1 (6 bases). V was trimmed by 1 base and J by 4 bases, leaving 10 bases between them. Germline CDR1 and CDR2: SGHTA and FQGNSA. The CDR3 has 14 residues. The CDR3 coding sequence is TGTGCCAGCAGCTTAGTTGGGGGCCTAGAGACCCAGTACTTC. It encodes CASSLVGGLETQYF.

Written as DNA, the CDR3 is TGTGCCAGCAGTTCGGAAGGACGGGGGTACGGTGGCTACACCTTC. Translating gives CASSSEGRGYGGYTF. J is TRBJ1-2 and V is TRBV6-2 or TRBV6-3, with a possible D match to TRBD1 (5 bases). The CDR3 sequence is 15 residues long. CDR1 is MNHEY and CDR2 is SVGEGT in the germline V gene. V lost 4 bases to trimming and J lost 7 bases, with 19 bases between them.

V is TRBV6-1 and J is TRBJ2-1; 13 bases agree with TRBD2. This CDR3 is built from 18 residues. Per germline, CDR1 MNHNS and CDR2 SASEGT. Unmatched junction bases numbered 8, after V lost 4 bases and J lost 2 bases. The CDR3 loop is CASSVSLAGGPPYNEQFF. The CDR3 nucleotides are TGTGCCAGCAGTGTTTCACTAGCGGGAGGGCCCCCCTACAATGAGCAGTTCTTC.

J is TRBJ2-7 and V is TRBV3-1 (or the pseudogene TRBV3-2), with 8 nucleotides matching TRBD2. The CDR3 runs to 12 residues. V shed 5 bases and J 4 bases; nucleotides not matched to a gene: 1. Germline loops: CDR1 LGHDT, CDR2 YNNKEL (reference sequence). CDR3 in DNA: TGTGCCAGCAGCACGGGGGGGTACGAGCAGTACTTC. This encodes CASSTGGYEQYF.

This chain links TRBV10-3 with TRBJ2-3, with 7 bases fitting TRBD2. This CDR3 is built from 17 residues. Germline V gives CDR1 ENHRY, CDR2 SYGVKD. The ends lost 0 bases at V and 3 bases at J; junction bases unmatched: 9. CDR3 loop: CAISESGGELVTDTQYF. As DNA, the CDR3 is TGTGCCATCAGTGAGTCTGGGGGGGAGTTAGTGACAGATACGCAGTATTTT.

This sequence joins TRBV19 and TRBJ1-2; tentative D call: TRBD1 (5 bases). Trimming removed 6 bases at V and 7 bases at J, with 18 bases between. The CDR3 covers 14 residues. Per germline, CDR1 LNHDA and CDR2 SQIVND (reference sequence). The CDR3, as DNA: TGTGCCAGTAGATACCGGGACTTCCGACCTGGCTACACCTTC. Translated, it gives CASRYRDFRPGYTF.

DNA for the CDR3: TGTGCCAGCAGCCATTGGACAGGGCGACCCAATCAGCCCCAGCATTTT. This gives the protein CASSHWTGRPNQPQHF. The chain uses TRBV21-1 and TRBJ1-5; TRBD1, the table's D call, lacks a check against the DNA. TRBV21-1 is a documented pseudogene. This CDR3 is built from 16 residues.

The gene calls are TRBV5-4 and TRBJ2-1, with 11 bases aligning to TRBD2. Losses at the gene ends were 4 bases for V and 7 bases for J; bases not matched to a gene: 7. CDR1 and CDR2 (germline): SGHNT, YYREEE (reference sequence). The CDR3 loop spans 15 amino acids. The CDR3 DNA reads TGTGCCAGCAGCAATCCCGGGACTAGCGGAAATGAGCAGTTCTTC. It specifies CASSNPGTSGNEQFF.